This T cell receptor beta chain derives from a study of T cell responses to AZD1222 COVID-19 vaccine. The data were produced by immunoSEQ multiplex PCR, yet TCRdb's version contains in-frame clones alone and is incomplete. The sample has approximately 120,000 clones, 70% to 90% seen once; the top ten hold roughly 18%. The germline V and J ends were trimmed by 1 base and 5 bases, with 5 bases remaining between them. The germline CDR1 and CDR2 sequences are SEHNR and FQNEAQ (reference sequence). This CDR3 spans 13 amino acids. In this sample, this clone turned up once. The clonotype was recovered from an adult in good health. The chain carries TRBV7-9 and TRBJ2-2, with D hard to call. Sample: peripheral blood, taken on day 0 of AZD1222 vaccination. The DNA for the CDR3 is TGTGCCAGCAGCTTAGAAGGGACCGGGGAGCTGTTTTTT. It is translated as CASSLEGTGELFF. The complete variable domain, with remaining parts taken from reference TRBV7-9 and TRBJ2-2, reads DTGVSQNPRHKITKRGQNVTFRCDPISEHNRLYWYRQTLGQGPEFLTYFQNEAQLEKSRLLSDRFSAERPKGSFSTLEIQRTEQGDSAMYLCASSLEGTGELFFGEGSRLTVL.